The clone carrying this T cell receptor beta chain was counted at least ten times. The antigen is unknown. TCR beta CDR3 was amplified by multiplex PCR using 32 V and 13 J primers. TCRdb reanalysed the multiplex PCR reads using MiXCR and keeps one entry per CDR3 protein. The table shows 5,000 to 7,000 distinct CDR3 sequences, with less than 25% occurring only once. The source of the sample is a study of immune heterogeneity within non-small cell lung tumors. Whole-study results and caveats: Between one patient and another, high-frequency T-cell receptor beta clonotypes were largely distinct.

Bulk tumor gDNA, 550 to 750 ng per sample, served as the TCR template. Multiple biopsies spaced far apart were taken from each primary tumor during surgery. Enrolled individuals presented with untreated, newly diagnosed non-small cell lung cancer and received curative surgery. The source is an older man with non-small cell lung cancer. Material for sequencing was lung tumor tissue.

The CDR3 bases are TGTGCCAGCAGCCCGCAGTTCTTC. Encoded protein: CASSPQFF. The chain uses TRBV7-9 and TRBJ2-1; unclear D gene. Trimming cost V 5 bases and J 12 bases, with 2 bases left between them. From germline, CDR1 is SEHNR and CDR2 FQNEAQ (reference sequence). The CDR3 covers 8 residues.